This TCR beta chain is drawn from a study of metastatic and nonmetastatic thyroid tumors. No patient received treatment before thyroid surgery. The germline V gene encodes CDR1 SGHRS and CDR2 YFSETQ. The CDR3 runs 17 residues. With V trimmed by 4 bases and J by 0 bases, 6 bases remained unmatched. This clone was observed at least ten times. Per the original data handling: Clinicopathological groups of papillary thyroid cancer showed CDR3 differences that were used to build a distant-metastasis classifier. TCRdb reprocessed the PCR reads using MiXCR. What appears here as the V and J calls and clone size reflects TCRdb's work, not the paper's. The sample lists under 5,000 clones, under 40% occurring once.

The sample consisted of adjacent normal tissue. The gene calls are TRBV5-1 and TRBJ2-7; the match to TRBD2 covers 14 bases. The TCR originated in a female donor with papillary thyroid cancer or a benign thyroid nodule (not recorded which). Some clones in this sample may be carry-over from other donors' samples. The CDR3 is CASSPGLAGGLSYEQYF. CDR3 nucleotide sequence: TGCGCCAGCAGCCCCGGACTAGCGGGAGGCCTCTCCTACGAGCAGTACTTC.